This T cell receptor (beta chain) was identified in a study of T cell responses to AZD1222 COVID-19 vaccine. Across the whole study: Timing groups of about 4 and about 12 weeks for second doses were pooled.

The CDR3 contains 14 residues. V was shortened by 4 bases and J by 1 base, with 13 bases between the two germline ends. CDR1 and CDR2 (germline): SQVTM, ANQGSEA. Sequencing was performed with immunoSEQ multiplex PCR; in TCRdb, only in-frame clones are kept and a portion is missing. Counted here are 85,000 to 130,000 clones, 90% occurring once; the ten biggest clones make up 5% to 6%. This clone was found many times. The chain uses TRBV29-1 and TRBJ1-1; no clear D. The source material was peripheral blood, sampled on day 0 of AZD1222 vaccination. The clonotype originates from an adult in good health. CDR3 in amino acids: CSVVGPRGNTEAFF. CDR3 DNA: TGCAGCGTTGTCGGGCCCCGGGGGAACACTGAAGCTTTCTTT.